Listed here are 3 T cell receptor beta chains from one sample, sequenced in a study of cytomegalovirus exposure and HLA in healthy donors. The primer mix had 60 Vbeta and 13 Jbeta primers. Profiled with immunoSEQ multiplex PCR; TCRdb holds only in-frame clones, not every one. The sample contains some 110,000 clones, over 75% of which appear only once. Material: PBMCs. The receptor set was obtained from a middle-aged woman in good health and CMV-seropositive.

Only a few counts were recorded for this clone. V usage is TRBV21-1 and J usage is TRBJ2-3; the table's D gene call, TRBD2, was not cross checked with the DNA. TRBV21-1 is given as a pseudogene. This CDR3 is 17 amino acids long. DNA of the CDR3: TGTGCCAGCAGCAAAGAACTACGGGTAGCAAGCACAGATACGCAGTATTTT. Residues: CASSKELRVASTDTQYF.

The chain couples TRBV1 to TRBJ2-7; TRBD2, the table's D call, was not compared with the DNA. TRBV1 is annotated as a pseudogene. The CDR3 runs to 16 residues. CDR3 residues: CTTSGTSGSRWSEQYF. CDR3 nucleotide sequence: TGCACCACCTCCGGGACTAGCGGCTCGCGGTGGTCCGAGCAGTACTTC.

This clone was seen a handful of times. The chain couples TRBV25-1 to TRBJ1-1; 7 bases map to TRBD1. The CDR3 covers 15 residues. J lost 8 bases, V lost 7 bases, and 16 bases had no gene match. From germline, CDR1 is MGHDK and CDR2 SYGVNS. The CDR3, as DNA: TGTGCCAGCACCCAAATTGGACAGGACTTCGGGGAAGCTTTCTTT. It specifies CASTQIGQDFGEAFF.